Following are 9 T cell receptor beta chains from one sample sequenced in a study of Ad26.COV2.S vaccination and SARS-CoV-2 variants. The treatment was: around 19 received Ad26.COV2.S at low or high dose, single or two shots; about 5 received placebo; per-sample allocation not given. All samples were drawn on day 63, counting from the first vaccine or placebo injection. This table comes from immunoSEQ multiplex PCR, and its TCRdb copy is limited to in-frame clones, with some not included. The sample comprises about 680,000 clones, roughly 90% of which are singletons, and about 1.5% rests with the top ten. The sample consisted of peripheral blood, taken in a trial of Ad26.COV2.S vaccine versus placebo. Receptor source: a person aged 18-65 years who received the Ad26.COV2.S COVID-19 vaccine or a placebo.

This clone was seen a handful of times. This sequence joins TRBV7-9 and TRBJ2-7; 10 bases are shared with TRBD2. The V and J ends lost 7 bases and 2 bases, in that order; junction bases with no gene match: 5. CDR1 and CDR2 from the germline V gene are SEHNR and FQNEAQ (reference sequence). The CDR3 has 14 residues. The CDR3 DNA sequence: TGTGCCAGCACCCGGACTAGCGGTGCCTACGAGCAGTACTTC. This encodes CASTRTSGAYEQYF.

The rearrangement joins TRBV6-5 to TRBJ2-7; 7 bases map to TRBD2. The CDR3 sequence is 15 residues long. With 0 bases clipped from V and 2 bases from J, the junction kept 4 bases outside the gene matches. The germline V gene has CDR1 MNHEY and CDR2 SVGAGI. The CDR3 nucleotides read TGTGCCAGCAGTTACTCCCCCGGGGGGACCTACGAGCAGTACTTC. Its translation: CASSYSPGGTYEQYF.

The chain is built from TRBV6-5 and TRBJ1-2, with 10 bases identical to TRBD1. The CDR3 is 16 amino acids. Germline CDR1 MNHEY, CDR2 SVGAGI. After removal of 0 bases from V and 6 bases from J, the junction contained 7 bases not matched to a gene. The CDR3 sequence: CASSYSIGQGDHGYTF. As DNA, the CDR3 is TGTGCCAGCAGTTACTCGATCGGACAGGGGGACCATGGCTACACCTTC.

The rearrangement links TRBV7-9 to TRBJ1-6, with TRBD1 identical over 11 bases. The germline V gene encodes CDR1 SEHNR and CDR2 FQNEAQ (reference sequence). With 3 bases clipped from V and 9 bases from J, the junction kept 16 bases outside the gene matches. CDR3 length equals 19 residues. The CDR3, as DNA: TGTGCCAGCAGCTTCGCACCGGGACAGGGGGTTTGGACGGGTTCACCCCTCCACTTT. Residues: CASSFAPGQGVWTGSPLHF.

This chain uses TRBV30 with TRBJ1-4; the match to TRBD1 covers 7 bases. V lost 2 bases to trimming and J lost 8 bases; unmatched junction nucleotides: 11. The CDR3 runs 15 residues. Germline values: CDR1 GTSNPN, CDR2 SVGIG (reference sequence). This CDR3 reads CAWSPGTASGEKLFF. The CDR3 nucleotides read TGTGCCTGGAGTCCTGGGACAGCTAGTGGGGAAAAACTGTTTTTT.

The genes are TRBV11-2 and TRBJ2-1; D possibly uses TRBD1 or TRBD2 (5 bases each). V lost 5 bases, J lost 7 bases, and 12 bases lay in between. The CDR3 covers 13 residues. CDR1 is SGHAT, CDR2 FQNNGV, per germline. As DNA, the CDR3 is TGTGCCAGCAGCCAGGGACGCCCGAATGAGCAGTTCTTC. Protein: CASSQGRPNEQFF.

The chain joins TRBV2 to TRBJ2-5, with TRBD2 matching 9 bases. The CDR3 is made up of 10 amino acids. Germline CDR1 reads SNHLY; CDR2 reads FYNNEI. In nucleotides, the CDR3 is TGTGTTAGCGGGAGTGAGACCCAGTACTTC. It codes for CVSGSETQYF. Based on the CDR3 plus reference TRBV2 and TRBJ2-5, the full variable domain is EPEVTQTPSHQVTQMGQEVILRCVPISNHLYFYWYRQILGQKVEFLVSFYNNEISEKSEIFDDQFSVERPDGSNFTLKIRSTKLEDSAMYFCVSGSETQYFGPGTRLLVL.

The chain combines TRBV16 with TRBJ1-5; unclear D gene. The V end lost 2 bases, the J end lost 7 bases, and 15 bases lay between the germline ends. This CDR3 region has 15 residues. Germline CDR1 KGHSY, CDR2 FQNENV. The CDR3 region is CASSQRDTLGQPQHF. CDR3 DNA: TGTGCCAGCAGCCAACGGGATACCCTCGGGCAGCCCCAGCATTTT.

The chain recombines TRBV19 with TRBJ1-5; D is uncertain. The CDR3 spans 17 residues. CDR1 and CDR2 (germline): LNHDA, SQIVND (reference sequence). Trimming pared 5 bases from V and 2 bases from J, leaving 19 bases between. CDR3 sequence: CASSLRAFSNGNQPQHF. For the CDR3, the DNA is TGTGCCAGTAGTCTCCGGGCCTTTTCGAATGGCAATCAGCCCCAGCATTTT.